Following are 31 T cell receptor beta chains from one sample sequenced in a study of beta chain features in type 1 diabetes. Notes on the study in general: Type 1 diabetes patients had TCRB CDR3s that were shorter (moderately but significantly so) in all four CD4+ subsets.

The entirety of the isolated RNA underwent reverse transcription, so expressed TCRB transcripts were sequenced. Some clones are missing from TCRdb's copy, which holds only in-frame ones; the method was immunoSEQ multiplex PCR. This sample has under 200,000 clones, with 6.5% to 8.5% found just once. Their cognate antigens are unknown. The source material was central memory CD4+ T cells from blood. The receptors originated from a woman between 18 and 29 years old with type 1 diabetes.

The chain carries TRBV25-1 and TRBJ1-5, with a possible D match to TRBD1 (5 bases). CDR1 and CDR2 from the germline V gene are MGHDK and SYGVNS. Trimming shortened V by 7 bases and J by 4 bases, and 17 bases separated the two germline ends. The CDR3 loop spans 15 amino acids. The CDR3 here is CASTQGLTKNQPQHF. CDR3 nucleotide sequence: TGTGCCAGCACCCAGGGCCTTACAAAGAATCAGCCCCAGCATTTT. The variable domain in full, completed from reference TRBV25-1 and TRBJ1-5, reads EADIYQTPRYLVIGTGKKITLECSQTMGHDKMYWYQQDPGMELHLIHYSYGVNSTEKGDLSSESTVSRIRTEHFPLTLESARPSHTSQYLCASTQGLTKNQPQHFGDGTRLSIL.

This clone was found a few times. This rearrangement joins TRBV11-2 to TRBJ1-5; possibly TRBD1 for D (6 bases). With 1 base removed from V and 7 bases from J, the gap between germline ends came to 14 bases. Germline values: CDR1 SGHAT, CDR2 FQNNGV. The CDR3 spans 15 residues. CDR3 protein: CASSLAPGGVQPQHF. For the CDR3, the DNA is TGTGCCAGCAGCTTAGCCCCGGGGGGCGTGCAGCCCCAGCATTTT.

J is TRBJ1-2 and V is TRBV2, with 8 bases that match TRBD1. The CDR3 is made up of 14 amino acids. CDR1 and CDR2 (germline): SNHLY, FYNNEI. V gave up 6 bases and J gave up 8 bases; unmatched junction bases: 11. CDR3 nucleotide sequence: TGTGCCAGCAGACCCGGGACAGGTCGGGGAGGCTACACCTTC. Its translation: CASRPGTGRGGYTF. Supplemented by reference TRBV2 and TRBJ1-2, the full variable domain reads EPEVTQTPSHQVTQMGQEVILRCVPISNHLYFYWYRQILGQKVEFLVSFYNNEISEKSEIFDDQFSVERPDGSNFTLKIRSTKLEDSAMYFCASRPGTGRGGYTFGSGTRLTVV.

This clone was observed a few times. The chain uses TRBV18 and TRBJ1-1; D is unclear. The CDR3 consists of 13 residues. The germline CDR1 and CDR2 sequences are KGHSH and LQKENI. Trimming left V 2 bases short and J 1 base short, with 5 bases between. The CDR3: CASSPFSNTEAFF. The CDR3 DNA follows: TGTGCCAGCTCACCATTCTCGAACACTGAAGCTTTCTTT.

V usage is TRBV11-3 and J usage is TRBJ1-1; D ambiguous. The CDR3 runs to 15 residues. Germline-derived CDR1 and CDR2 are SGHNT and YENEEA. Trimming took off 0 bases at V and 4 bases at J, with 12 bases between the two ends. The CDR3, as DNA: TGTGCCAGCAGCTTAGATCTAATGCGGGGCACTGAAGCTTTCTTT. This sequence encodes CASSLDLMRGTEAFF.

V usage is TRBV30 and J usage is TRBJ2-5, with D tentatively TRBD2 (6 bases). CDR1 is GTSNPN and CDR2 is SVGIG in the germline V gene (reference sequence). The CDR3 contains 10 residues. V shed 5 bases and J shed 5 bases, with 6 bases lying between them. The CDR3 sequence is CAWGGETQYF. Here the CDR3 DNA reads TGTGCCTGGGGGGGGGAGACCCAGTACTTC.

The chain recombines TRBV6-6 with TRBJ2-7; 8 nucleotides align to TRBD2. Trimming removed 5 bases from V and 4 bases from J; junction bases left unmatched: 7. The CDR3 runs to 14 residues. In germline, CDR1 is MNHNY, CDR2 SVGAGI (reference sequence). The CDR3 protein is CASSKGTSEYEQYF. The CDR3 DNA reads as TGTGCCAGCAGTAAAGGGACTAGTGAATACGAGCAGTACTTC.

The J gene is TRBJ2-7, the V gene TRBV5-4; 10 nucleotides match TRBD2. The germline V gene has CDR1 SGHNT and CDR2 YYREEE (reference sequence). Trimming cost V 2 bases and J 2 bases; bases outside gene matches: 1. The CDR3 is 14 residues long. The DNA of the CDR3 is TGTGCCAGCAGCTTAGCGGGGGGGCCCTACGAGCAGTACTTC. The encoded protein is CASSLAGGPYEQYF.

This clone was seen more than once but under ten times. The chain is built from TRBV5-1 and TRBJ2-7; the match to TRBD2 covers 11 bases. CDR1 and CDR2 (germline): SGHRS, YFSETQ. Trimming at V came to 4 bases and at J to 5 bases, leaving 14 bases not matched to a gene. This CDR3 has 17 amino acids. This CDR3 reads CASSPEITSGSGNEQYF. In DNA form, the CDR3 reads TGCGCCAGCAGCCCCGAAATAACTAGCGGGAGTGGTAACGAGCAGTACTTC. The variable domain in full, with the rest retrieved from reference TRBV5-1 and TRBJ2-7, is KAGVTQTPRYLIKTRGQQVTLSCSPISGHRSVSWYQQTPGQGLQFLFEYFSETQRNKGNFPGRFSGRQFSNSRSEMNVSTLELGDSALYLCASSPEITSGSGNEQYFGPGTRLTVT.

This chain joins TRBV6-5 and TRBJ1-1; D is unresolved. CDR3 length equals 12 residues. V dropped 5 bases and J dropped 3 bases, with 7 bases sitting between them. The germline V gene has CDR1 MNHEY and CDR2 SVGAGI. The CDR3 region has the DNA TGTGCCAGCAGTGGGAGGGACACTGAAGCTTTCTTT. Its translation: CASSGRDTEAFF.

The CDR3 region is CASSLAQLLSEQYF. The CDR3 nucleotides read TGTGCCAGCAGCTTAGCACAGCTTTTGTCCGAGCAGTACTTC. V gene TRBV11-1 combines with J gene TRBJ2-7; D is uncertain. The length of the CDR3 is 14 residues. V lost 0 bases to trimming and J lost 6 bases, with 12 bases between them. CDR1 is SGHAT, CDR2 FQDESV, per germline (reference sequence).

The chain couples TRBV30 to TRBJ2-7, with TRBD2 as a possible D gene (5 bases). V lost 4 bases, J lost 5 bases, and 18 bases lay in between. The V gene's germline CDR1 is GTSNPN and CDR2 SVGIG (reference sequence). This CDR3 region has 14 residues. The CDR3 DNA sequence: TGTGCCTGGACCAGAACGGCGGGTCTCCACGAGCAGTACTTC. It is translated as CAWTRTAGLHEQYF.

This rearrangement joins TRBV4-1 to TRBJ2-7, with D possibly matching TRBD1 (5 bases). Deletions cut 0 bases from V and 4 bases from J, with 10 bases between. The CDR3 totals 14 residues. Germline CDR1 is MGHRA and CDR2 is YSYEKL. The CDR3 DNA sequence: TGCGCCAGCAGCCAAGATCGGGCAGGGTACGAGCAGTACTTC. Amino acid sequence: CASSQDRAGYEQYF.

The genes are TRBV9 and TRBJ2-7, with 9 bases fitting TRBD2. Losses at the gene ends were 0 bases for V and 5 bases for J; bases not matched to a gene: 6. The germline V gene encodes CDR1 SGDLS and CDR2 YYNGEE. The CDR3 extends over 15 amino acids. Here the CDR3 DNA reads TGTGCCAGCAGCGTAGTTGGGACTAGCTTTAACGAGCAGTACTTC. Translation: CASSVVGTSFNEQYF.

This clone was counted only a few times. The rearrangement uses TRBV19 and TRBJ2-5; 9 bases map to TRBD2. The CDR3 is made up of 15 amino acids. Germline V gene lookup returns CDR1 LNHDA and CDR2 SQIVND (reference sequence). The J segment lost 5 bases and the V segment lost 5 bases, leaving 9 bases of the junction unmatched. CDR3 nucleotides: TGTGCCAGTAGTCGGACTAGCGCCCGTCCGGAGACCCAGTACTTC. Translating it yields CASSRTSARPETQYF.

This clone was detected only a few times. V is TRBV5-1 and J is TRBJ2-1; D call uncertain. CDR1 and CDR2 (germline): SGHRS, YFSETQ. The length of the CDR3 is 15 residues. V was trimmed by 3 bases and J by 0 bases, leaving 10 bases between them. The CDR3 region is CASSSTVSSYNEQFF. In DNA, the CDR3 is TGCGCCAGCAGCTCAACAGTAAGCTCCTACAATGAGCAGTTCTTC.

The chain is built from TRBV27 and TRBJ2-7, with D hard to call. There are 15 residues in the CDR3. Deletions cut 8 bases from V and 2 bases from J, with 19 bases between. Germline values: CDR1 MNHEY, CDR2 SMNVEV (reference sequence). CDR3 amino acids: CASANPPLGAYEQYF. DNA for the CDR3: TGTGCCAGCGCCAACCCCCCGCTCGGAGCCTACGAGCAGTACTTC.

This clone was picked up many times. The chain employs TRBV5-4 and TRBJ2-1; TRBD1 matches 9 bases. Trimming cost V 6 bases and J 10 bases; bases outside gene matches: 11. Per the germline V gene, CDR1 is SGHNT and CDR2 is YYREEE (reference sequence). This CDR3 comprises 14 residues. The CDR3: CASTPRDRDREQFF. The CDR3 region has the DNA TGTGCCAGCACCCCCCGGGACAGGGACAGAGAGCAGTTCTTC. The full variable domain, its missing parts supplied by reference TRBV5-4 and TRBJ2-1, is ETGVTQSPTHLIKTRGQQVTLRCSSQSGHNTVSWYQQALGQGPQFIFQYYREEENGRGNFPPRFSGLQFPNYSSELNVNALELDDSALYLCASTPRDRDREQFFGPGTRLTVL.

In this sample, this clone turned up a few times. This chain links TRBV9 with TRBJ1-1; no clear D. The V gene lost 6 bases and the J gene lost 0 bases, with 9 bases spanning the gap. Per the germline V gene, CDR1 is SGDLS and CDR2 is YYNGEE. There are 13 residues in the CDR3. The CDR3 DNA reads TGTGCCAGCACCCGGGTCCTGAACACTGAAGCTTTCTTT. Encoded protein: CASTRVLNTEAFF.

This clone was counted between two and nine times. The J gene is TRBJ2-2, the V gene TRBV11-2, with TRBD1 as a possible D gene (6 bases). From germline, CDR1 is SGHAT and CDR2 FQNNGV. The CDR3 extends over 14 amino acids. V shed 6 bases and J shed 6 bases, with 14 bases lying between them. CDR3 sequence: CASSPARGSGELFF. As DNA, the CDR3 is TGTGCCAGCAGTCCCGCGAGGGGGTCCGGGGAGCTGTTTTTT.

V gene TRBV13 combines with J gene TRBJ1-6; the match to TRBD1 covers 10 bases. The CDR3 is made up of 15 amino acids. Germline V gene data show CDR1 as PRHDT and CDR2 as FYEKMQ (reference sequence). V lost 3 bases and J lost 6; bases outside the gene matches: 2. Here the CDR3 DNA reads TGTGCCAGCAGCTTGCGGACAGGGGGTAATTCACCCCTCCACTTT. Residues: CASSLRTGGNSPLHF.

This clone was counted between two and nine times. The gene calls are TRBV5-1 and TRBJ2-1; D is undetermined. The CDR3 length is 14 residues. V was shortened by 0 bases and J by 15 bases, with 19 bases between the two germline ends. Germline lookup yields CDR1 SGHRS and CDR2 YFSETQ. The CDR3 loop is CASSLAVYTESPFF. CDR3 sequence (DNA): TGCGCCAGCAGCTTGGCCGTGTACACCGAATCCCCGTTCTTC.

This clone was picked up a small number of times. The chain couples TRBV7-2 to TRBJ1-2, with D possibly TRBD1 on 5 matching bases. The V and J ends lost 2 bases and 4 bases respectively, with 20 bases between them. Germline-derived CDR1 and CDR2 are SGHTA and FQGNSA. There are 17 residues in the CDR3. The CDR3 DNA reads TGTGCCAGCAGCTTAATCTCCGTCCAGGCCGGGGGCTATGGCTACACCTTC. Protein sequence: CASSLISVQAGGYGYTF.

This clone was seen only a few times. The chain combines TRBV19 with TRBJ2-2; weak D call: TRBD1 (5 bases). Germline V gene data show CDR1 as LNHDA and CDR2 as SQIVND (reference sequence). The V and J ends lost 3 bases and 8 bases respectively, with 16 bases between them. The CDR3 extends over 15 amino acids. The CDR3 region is CASSMMGQGLGELFF. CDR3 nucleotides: TGTGCCAGTAGTATGATGGGCCAGGGCTTGGGGGAGCTGTTTTTT.

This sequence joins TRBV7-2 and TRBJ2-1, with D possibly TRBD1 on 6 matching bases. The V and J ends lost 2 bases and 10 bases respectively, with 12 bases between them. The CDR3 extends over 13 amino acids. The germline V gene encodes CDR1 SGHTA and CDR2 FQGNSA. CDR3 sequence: CASSLKGGVEQFF. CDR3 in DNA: TGTGCCAGCAGCTTAAAAGGGGGAGTAGAGCAGTTCTTC. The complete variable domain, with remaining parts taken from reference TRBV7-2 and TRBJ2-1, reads GAGVSQSPSNKVTEKGKDVELRCDPISGHTALYWYRQSLGQGLEFLIYFQGNSAPDKSGLPSDRFSAERTGGSVSTLTIQRTQQEDSAVYLCASSLKGGVEQFFGPGTRLTVL.

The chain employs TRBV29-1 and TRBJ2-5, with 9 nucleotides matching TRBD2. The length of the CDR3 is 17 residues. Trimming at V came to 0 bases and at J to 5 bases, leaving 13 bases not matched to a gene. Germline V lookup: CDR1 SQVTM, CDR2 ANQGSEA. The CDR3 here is CSVEEGLTSGVRETQYF. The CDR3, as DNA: TGCAGCGTTGAAGAAGGTCTGACTAGCGGAGTCCGGGAGACCCAGTACTTC.

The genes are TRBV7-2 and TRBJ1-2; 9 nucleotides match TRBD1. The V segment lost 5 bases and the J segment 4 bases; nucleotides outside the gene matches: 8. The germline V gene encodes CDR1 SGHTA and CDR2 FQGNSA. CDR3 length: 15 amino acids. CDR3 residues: CASSPEQGAAYGYTF. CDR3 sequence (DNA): TGTGCCAGCAGCCCCGAACAGGGGGCCGCCTATGGCTACACCTTC. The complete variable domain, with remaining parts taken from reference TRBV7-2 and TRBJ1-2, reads GAGVSQSPSNKVTEKGKDVELRCDPISGHTALYWYRQSLGQGLEFLIYFQGNSAPDKSGLPSDRFSAERTGGSVSTLTIQRTQQEDSAVYLCASSPEQGAAYGYTFGSGTRLTVV.

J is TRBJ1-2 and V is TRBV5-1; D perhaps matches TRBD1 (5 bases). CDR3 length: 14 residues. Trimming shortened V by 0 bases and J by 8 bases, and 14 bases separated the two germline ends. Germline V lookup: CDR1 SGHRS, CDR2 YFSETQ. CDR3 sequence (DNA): TGCGCCAGCAGCTTGGTGGCAGGGTCGCCAGGCTACACCTTC. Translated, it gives CASSLVAGSPGYTF.

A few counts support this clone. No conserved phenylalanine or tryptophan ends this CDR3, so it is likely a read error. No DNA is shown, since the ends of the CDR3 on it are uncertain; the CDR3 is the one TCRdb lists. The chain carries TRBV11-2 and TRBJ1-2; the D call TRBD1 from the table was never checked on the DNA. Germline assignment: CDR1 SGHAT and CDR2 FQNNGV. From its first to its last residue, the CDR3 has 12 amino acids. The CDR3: CASSPSGGPLST.

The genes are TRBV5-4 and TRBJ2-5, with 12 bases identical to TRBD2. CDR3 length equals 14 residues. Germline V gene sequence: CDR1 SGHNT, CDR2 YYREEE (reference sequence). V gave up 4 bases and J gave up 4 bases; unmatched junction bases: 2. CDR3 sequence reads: CASSPGLAGETQYF. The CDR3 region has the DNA TGTGCCAGCAGCCCGGGACTAGCGGGAGAGACCCAGTACTTC.

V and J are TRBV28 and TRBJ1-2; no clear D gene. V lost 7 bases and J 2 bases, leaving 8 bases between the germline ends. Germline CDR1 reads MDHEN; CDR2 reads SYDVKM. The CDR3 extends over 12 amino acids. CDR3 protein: CASNYNNYGYTF. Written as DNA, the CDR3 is TGTGCCAGCAATTACAACAACTATGGCTACACCTTC.